Below are 2 T cell receptor beta chains sequenced from a single sample in a study of T cell responses to AZD1222 COVID-19 vaccine. Libraries were prepared by immunoSEQ multiplex PCR; TCRdb keeps only in-frame clonotypes and omits some of them. The sample includes 180,000 or so clones, around 90% of them seen just once. The sample consisted of peripheral blood, taken 28 days after the second AZD1222 dose. The origin of the receptors is an adult who received the AZD1222 COVID-19 vaccine.

This chain uses TRBV6-6 with TRBJ1-2; 9 bases fit TRBD1. The V gene end was trimmed by 10 bases and the J gene end by 4 bases; junction bases not matched to a gene: 10. CDR1 and CDR2 (germline): MNHNY, SVGAGI (reference sequence). This CDR3 comprises 14 residues. The CDR3 DNA is TGTGCCACCGAAACGGTACAGGGGGCCTATGGCTACACCTTC. Translated: CATETVQGAYGYTF.

The chain combines TRBV5-8 with TRBJ2-5, with no clear D. The CDR3 has 14 residues. The germline CDR1 and CDR2 sequences are SGHTS and YDEGEE. V lost 2 bases to trimming and J lost 5 bases, with 13 bases between them. This chain's CDR3 is CASSFGGDGETQYF. The CDR3 coding sequence is TGTGCCAGCAGCTTCGGCGGAGACGGGGAGACCCAGTACTTC.